This TCR beta chain was sequenced for a study of early T cells in non-severe SARS-CoV-2 infection. In this sample, this clonotype turned up many times. TCRdb passed the 5' RACE reads through MiXCR, listing each CDR3 protein once. There are tens of thousands of distinct CDR3 sequences in the sample; 6% to 7.5% occur only once, and roughly 4.3% lies in the top ten. V shed 10 bases and J shed 0 bases, with 13 bases lying between them. Germline CDR1 reads MNHNS; CDR2 reads SASEGT. The CDR3 runs to 14 residues. Source material: whole blood. V usage is TRBV6-1 and J usage is TRBJ2-1; either TRBD1 or TRBD2 may fit D (6 bases each). This receptor was taken from an adult who was a healthcare worker with PCR-confirmed SARS-CoV-2 infection or an uninfected control (not recorded which). The CDR3 region is CATTGAFSYNEQFF. The DNA of the CDR3 is TGTGCCACAACGGGGGCCTTCTCCTACAATGAGCAGTTCTTC.